This T cell receptor (beta chain) stems from a study of beta chain features in type 1 diabetes (dated by TCRdb to 2016 to 2018). Concerning the study at large: Patients and healthy donors did not differ in mean age, gender distribution, total cell number or subset yield. A total of about 110,000,000 sorted cells were examined across all samples, and a strong correlation was observed between cell number per subset and RNA yield. The study compared TCRB repertoires of sorted circulating CD4+ T cell subsets between recently diagnosed type 1 diabetes patients and matched healthy donors. Regulatory and stem cell-like memory subsets were obtained from only 8 patients and roughly eight healthy donors, while naive and central memory subsets were obtained from all 30 or so donors. Results and caveats for the whole study, not just this receptor: Patients with type 1 diabetes made fewer insertions and deleted more nucleotides at VDJ recombination sites, implying thymic rearrangement abnormalities. Shorter templates might be favored by PCR, yet because patient and control samples were amplified and corrected together, any such skew would affect both groups equally. Because small numbers of individuals were included in the HLA sub-analyses, any influence of HLA type on TCRB rearrangement was left unresolved. Naive, central memory and regulatory TCRB repertoires appeared to be more similar among patients than among healthy donors. Type 1 diabetes patients showed a moderate but significant shortening of TCRB CDR3 length in all four CD4+ subsets. Sequencing cDNA rather than genomic DNA could over-represent highly expressing activated cells, although activation and CD3 levels did not differ between groups.

The germline V gene supplies CDR1 MNHEY and CDR2 SVGAGI. V is reduced by 6 bases and J by 2 bases, leaving a spacing of 16 bases between them. The CDR3 numbers 15 residues from cysteine through phenylalanine. Left in the record is the CDR3 DNA by itself, 45 bases read in frame from the first base. The sample holds a few counts of this clone. Its specific antigen is unknown. Base qualities are missing; no much larger clone stands one base away. Each donor gave one peripheral blood draw, averaging roughly 100 mL, which was collected into heparinised tubes. A BD FACSAria II and a panel including CD45RO, CCR7, CD25, CD127, CD95 and CD27 were used to sort naive, central memory, regulatory and stem cell-like memory CD4+ T cells. Purity was above 95% for every sorted population. PBMCs were separated immediately by Lymphoprep density gradient centrifugation and were stained directly, without being cultured. To minimize batch effects, samples were stained and sorted in pairs, one healthy donor with one patient per experiment.

The High Capacity cDNA Reverse Transcription Kit was used to reverse transcribe all of the isolated RNA, meaning that expressed TCRB transcripts were what got sequenced. Deep immunoSEQ sequencing was performed on naive, central memory and regulatory T cell samples, with an average of about 3.57 million total reads per sample. Sorted cells were lysed in RLT buffer and RNA was extracted with DNase-treated RNeasy Micro or Mini kits, depending on cell number. Each cell subset was processed on its own to prevent cross-contamination, while patient and healthy donor samples were processed together. Using the immunoSEQ multiplex PCR, TCRB sequences were amplified from cDNA into 87-bp fragments spanning the CDR3 region. The amplicons were sequenced using the Illumina HiSeq platform. In the paper's pipeline: Synthetic template baselines were used to correct PCR bias computationally, reads within Hamming distance 2 were collapsed, and singletons that could not be merged were discarded. Reads were aligned against IMGT so that V, D and J genes, CDR3 length and insertions or deletions at six rearrangement sites could be assigned. Within each subset, clonotype counts were normalized to the number of sorted cells before true diversity and Gini coefficients were calculated with the tcR R package. Repertoire sharing was quantified using the overlap coefficient calculated on TCRB nucleotide sequences. The immuneACCESS repertoire file appears here via TCRdb, limited to in-frame rearrangements. These files lack a portion of the clones; in checked studies, under half of the deficit traces to unresolved V genes, and the cause of the others is not known. V and J calls and clone size are copied from that table; D and trimming were computed from the DNA. The sample profile shows about 160,000 clones; 10% of them were found once. The leading ten clones occupy around 0.48% of the sample.

The sample consisted of central memory CD4+ T cells from blood. Recombination linked TRBV6-5 to TRBJ2-5; the best D guess is TRBD1, with 6 bases matching. The source of this sequence is a young man with type 1 diabetes. The CDR3 reads as follows: CASSPTRQAQETQYF. The nucleotide sequence is TGTGCCAGCAGCCCGACCAGACAGGCTCAAGAGACCCAGTACTTC.